Following are 30 T cell receptor beta chains from one sample sequenced in a study of blood T cell repertoires in COVID-19. Profiled with immunoSEQ multiplex PCR; TCRdb holds only in-frame clones, not every one. The table has around 330,000 clones, around 88% seen once. Sequenced material: peripheral blood. The receptor set was obtained from a woman aged 25 to 39 with COVID-19, enrolled during active disease.

The rearrangement joins TRBV2 to TRBJ2-2; TRBD2 is a possible D gene (6 bases). Germline V lookup: CDR1 SNHLY, CDR2 FYNNEI. V was cut by 4 bases and J by 4 bases, with 13 bases left in between. The CDR3 runs to 15 residues. The CDR3 loop is CASSAAGRLTGELFF. In DNA form, the CDR3 reads TGTGCCAGCAGTGCGGCGGGGCGCCTCACCGGGGAGCTGTTTTTT.

The chain recombines TRBV19 with TRBJ2-3, with 8 bases aligning to TRBD1. V lost 5 bases to trimming and J lost 5 bases; unmatched junction nucleotides: 6. The CDR3 covers 14 residues. In germline, CDR1 is LNHDA, CDR2 SQIVND (reference sequence). CDR3 bases: TGTGCCAGTAGTTGGCAGGGGGCTGGAGATACGCAGTATTTT. Translated, it gives CASSWQGAGDTQYF.

The chain employs TRBV24-1 and TRBJ2-1; perhaps TRBD2 as D (7 bases). Between the trimmed V and J ends, which lost 6 bases and 12 bases, there was a span of 17 bases. CDR3 length equals 13 residues. Germline V CDR1 and CDR2: KGHDR, SFDVKD. The CDR3 DNA follows: TGTGCCACCAGTAGGGGGGGGGCCATGCCGCAGTTCTTC. Translated: CATSRGGAMPQFF.

This clone came up once. The junction departs from the called germline gene at one end, perhaps through a read error. This chain connects TRBV30 to TRBJ1-1, with 10 bases that match TRBD1. The CDR3 spans 13 residues. The germline V gene encodes CDR1 GTSNPN and CDR2 SVGIG (reference sequence). Here the CDR3 DNA reads TGTGCCTGGGCCTGGACAGGGGGTTCTTGGAGGGTCTTT. It encodes CAWAWTGGSWRVF. Variable domain in full (rest from reference TRBV30 and TRBJ1-1): SQTIHQWPATLVQPVGSPLSLECTVEGTSNPNLYWYRQAAGRGLQLLFYSVGIGQISSEVPQNLSASRPQDRQFILSSKKLLLSDSGFYLCAWAWTGGSWRVFGQGTRLTVV.

Details on this clone: The junction does not match germline at one end; this may be a read error. The chain is built from TRBV7-7 and TRBJ2-3; D call uncertain. In germline, CDR1 is SSHAT, CDR2 FNYEAQ (reference sequence). There are 16 residues in the CDR3. The CDR3 DNA is TGTGCTAGCAGCCCCTCCGCCTCCAGGCTCACAGATACGCAGTATTTT. Translation gives CASSPSASRLTDTQYF.

This chain links TRBV2 with TRBJ1-4; 11 bases are shared with TRBD1. The CDR3 covers 18 residues. The trim removed 8 bases at V and 2 bases at J, leaving 13 bases unmatched. Germline CDR1 SNHLY, CDR2 FYNNEI. DNA for the CDR3: TGTGCCAGCGGGGCGGGGACAGGGGGGTTCGGCACTAATGAAAAACTGTTTTTT. Its protein is CASGAGTGGFGTNEKLFF.

The genes are TRBV15 and TRBJ2-6; D gene ambiguous. Germline V gives CDR1 LNHNV, CDR2 YYDKDF (reference sequence). Between the trimmed V and J ends, which lost 0 bases and 3 bases, there was a span of 3 bases. The CDR3 is 14 residues long. The CDR3 DNA reads as TGTGCCACCAGCAGAGATTATGGGGCCAACGTCCTGACTTTC. Amino acids: CATSRDYGANVLTF.

V usage is TRBV6-5 and J usage is TRBJ1-2; no clear D. The CDR3 totals 13 residues. The germline V gene has CDR1 MNHEY and CDR2 SVGAGI. V was pared by 3 bases and J by 4 bases, with 9 bases between. The CDR3 DNA sequence: TGTGCCAGCAGTTATAGCAACGGCTATGGCTACACCTTC. As protein: CASSYSNGYGYTF.

This chain joins TRBV9 and TRBJ2-3; TRBD1 aligns across 8 bases. Looked up from germline, CDR1 is SGDLS and CDR2 is YYNGEE. The V and J ends lost 3 bases and 4 bases, in that order; junction bases with no gene match: 4. The CDR3 runs to 14 residues. CDR3 residues: CASSGGQGADTQYF. The CDR3 coding sequence is TGTGCCAGCAGCGGAGGACAGGGAGCAGATACGCAGTATTTT.

The chain is built from TRBV9 and TRBJ1-5; 8 bases are a match to TRBD1. The V and J ends lost 2 bases and 7 bases, in that order; junction bases with no gene match: 8. Germline V gene sequence: CDR1 SGDLS, CDR2 YYNGEE. The CDR3 spans 15 residues. CDR3 sequence: CASSVGQGGGQPQHF. CDR3 DNA: TGTGCCAGCAGCGTCGGACAGGGAGGCGGACAGCCCCAGCATTTT. Complete variable domain (other parts from reference TRBV9 and TRBJ1-5): DSGVTQTPKHLITATGQRVTLRCSPRSGDLSVYWYQQSLDQGLQFLIQYYNGEERAKGNILERFSAQQFPDLHSELNLSSLELGDSALYFCASSVGQGGGQPQHFGDGTRLSIL.

The CDR3 is CSVEGSVRGQAFF. CDR3 coding DNA: TGCAGCGTTGAAGGAAGTGTCAGGGGGCAAGCTTTCTTT. J is TRBJ1-1 and V is TRBV29-1; 8 bases line up with TRBD1. V was pared by 1 base and J by 9 bases, with 7 bases of the junction left unmatched. Germline-derived CDR1 and CDR2 are SQVTM and ANQGSEA. The CDR3 has 13 amino acids.

This chain uses TRBV3-1 (or the pseudogene TRBV3-2) with TRBJ2-5; TRBD2 matches 13 bases. The CDR3 totals 17 residues. CDR1 LGHDT and CDR2 YNNKEL come from the germline V gene (reference sequence). V trimming: 2 bases; J trimming: 3 bases; junction bases outside the gene matches: 6. The CDR3 here is CASSQFGLAGEEETQYF. The DNA for the CDR3 is TGTGCCAGCAGCCAATTTGGACTAGCGGGGGAAGAAGAGACCCAGTACTTC.

The chain has TRBV10-3 and TRBJ1-2, with D maybe TRBD1 (5 bases). The germline gives CDR1 ENHRY, CDR2 SYGVKD. V was clipped by 7 bases and J by 1 base, with 10 bases between them. The CDR3 contains 13 residues. The CDR3 here is CAITSTDNYGYTF. CDR3 DNA sequence: TGTGCCATCACTTCGACAGATAACTATGGCTACACCTTC.

This sequence joins TRBV2 and TRBJ1-2, with 7 bases identical to TRBD1. The CDR3 runs 15 residues. The germline V gene encodes CDR1 SNHLY and CDR2 FYNNEI. The J segment lost 7 bases and the V segment lost 3 bases, leaving 11 bases of the junction unmatched. CDR3 nucleotide sequence: TGTGCCAGCAGTGATCTGACAGGGCCCATAGGTGGCTACACCTTC. Its translation: CASSDLTGPIGGYTF.

The V gene is TRBV7-9, the J gene TRBJ2-3; 7 bases are shared with TRBD2. Germline values: CDR1 SEHNR, CDR2 FQNEAQ (reference sequence). There are 14 residues in the CDR3. With 3 bases clipped from V and 5 bases from J, the junction kept 5 bases outside the gene matches. The chain's CDR3 is CASSFPGLIDTQYF. CDR3 coding DNA: TGTGCCAGCAGCTTCCCGGGACTAATAGATACGCAGTATTTT.

The CDR3 spells CASSLLQFISGNTIYF. Here the CDR3 DNA reads TGTGCCAGCAGTCTCCTTCAGTTCATTTCTGGAAACACCATATATTTT. The chain links TRBV5-6 to TRBJ1-3; D is unresolved. CDR1 SGHDT and CDR2 YYEEEE come from the germline V gene. The V gene lost 5 bases and the J gene lost 1 base, with 16 bases spanning the gap. The length of the CDR3 is 16 residues.

The chain links TRBV12-3 or TRBV12-4 to TRBJ1-1; D not resolved. V gave up 3 bases and J gave up 4 bases, with 6 bases separating them. There are 12 residues in the CDR3. The CDR3 DNA is TGTGCCAGCAGTTTTGCGGGCACTGAAGCTTTCTTT. As protein: CASSFAGTEAFF.

The chain uses TRBV6-5 and TRBJ2-3; 7 bases are a match to TRBD1. The length of the CDR3 is 15 residues. The germline V gene has CDR1 MNHEY and CDR2 SVGAGI. V gave up 8 bases and J gave up 3 bases; unmatched junction bases: 11. The CDR3 spells CASFPDRSFTDTQYF. The CDR3 region has the DNA TGTGCCAGCTTTCCGGACAGGTCGTTTACAGATACGCAGTATTTT.

Written as DNA, the CDR3 is TGTGCCACCCAAGATCAGGACAGGGGAATAGAGACCCAGTACTTC. Protein product: CATQDQDRGIETQYF. V is TRBV24-1 and J is TRBJ2-5; 9 bases agree with TRBD1. CDR1 KGHDR and CDR2 SFDVKD come from the germline V gene. Losses at the gene ends were 9 bases for V and 4 bases for J; bases not matched to a gene: 11. The CDR3 has 15 amino acids.

This chain uses TRBV5-1 with TRBJ1-5; D gene unclear. The germline CDR1 and CDR2 sequences are SGHRS and YFSETQ. The CDR3 runs to 15 residues. The ends were cut back, 4 bases at V and 4 bases at J, with 15 bases in the middle. CDR3: CASSATGSLNQPQHF. The CDR3 nucleotides read TGCGCCAGCAGCGCAACCGGGTCGCTTAATCAGCCCCAGCATTTT. Looking up the rest from reference TRBV5-1 and TRBJ1-5 gives the full variable domain: KAGVTQTPRYLIKTRGQQVTLSCSPISGHRSVSWYQQTPGQGLQFLFEYFSETQRNKGNFPGRFSGRQFSNSRSEMNVSTLELGDSALYLCASSATGSLNQPQHFGDGTRLSIL.

This chain connects TRBV11-2 to TRBJ2-6; no firm D call. The CDR3 has 17 amino acids. Germline assignment: CDR1 SGHAT and CDR2 FQNNGV. V was trimmed by 0 bases and J by 0 bases, leaving 9 bases between them. The CDR3 bases are TGTGCCAGCAGCTTAGACCAAGCGAACTCTGGGGCCAACGTCCTGACTTTC. Protein product: CASSLDQANSGANVLTF.

This chain connects TRBV7-9 to TRBJ2-1, with D perhaps matching TRBD2 (6 bases). Trimming left V 1 base short and J 4 bases short, with 8 bases between. Germline values: CDR1 SEHNR, CDR2 FQNEAQ (reference sequence). This CDR3 contains 14 residues. The CDR3 region has the DNA TGTGCCAGCAGCTTAGTCGGGGGATACAATGAGCAGTTCTTC. Amino acids: CASSLVGGYNEQFF.

The V call is TRBV15, the J call TRBJ1-5; D call uncertain. Trimming took off 8 bases at V and 0 bases at J, with 11 bases between the two ends. The CDR3 totals 14 residues. Germline lookup yields CDR1 LNHNV and CDR2 YYDKDF (reference sequence). This chain's CDR3 is CATSEEDSNQPQHF. CDR3 DNA sequence: TGTGCCACCTCGGAGGAGGATAGCAATCAGCCCCAGCATTTT.

V is TRBV28 and J is TRBJ1-5; D uncertain. This CDR3 contains 14 residues. V dropped 1 base and J dropped 6 bases, with 10 bases sitting between them. CDR1 and CDR2 from the germline V gene are MDHEN and SYDVKM. The DNA for the CDR3 is TGTGCCAGCAGTTTATCCTCTCCGAGTCAGCCCCAGCATTTT. This encodes CASSLSSPSQPQHF.

The chain couples TRBV28 to TRBJ2-1; D possibly corresponds to TRBD1 (8 bases). Trimming cost V 5 bases and J 7 bases, with 15 bases left between them. The germline V gene encodes CDR1 MDHEN and CDR2 SYDVKM. This CDR3 spans 14 amino acids. CDR3 in DNA: TGTGCCAGCAGTCCAACAGGGGGGGGGAATGAGCAGTTCTTC. Amino acids: CASSPTGGGNEQFF.

This clone was recorded once. The chain links TRBV24-1 to TRBJ2-1; TRBD1 agrees at 11 bases. Germline V gene sequence: CDR1 KGHDR, CDR2 SFDVKD. Trimming at V came to 1 base and at J to 5 bases, leaving 9 bases not matched to a gene. The CDR3 loop spans 18 amino acids. The CDR3 DNA sequence: TGTGCCACCAGTGATTTAGGGACAGGGGGATCACACGACAATGAGCAGTTCTTC. This encodes CATSDLGTGGSHDNEQFF.

The rearrangement joins TRBV7-9 to TRBJ1-1, with no clear D. The germline V and J ends were trimmed by 4 bases and 0 bases, with 12 bases remaining between them. CDR3 length: 15 amino acids. The germline gives CDR1 SEHNR, CDR2 FQNEAQ (reference sequence). CDR3 sequence reads: CASSSTSGMNTEAFF. The DNA for the CDR3 is TGTGCCAGCAGCTCCACTTCGGGAATGAACACTGAAGCTTTCTTT. The whole variable domain, filled in from reference TRBV7-9 and TRBJ1-1, reads DTGVSQNPRHKITKRGQNVTFRCDPISEHNRLYWYRQTLGQGPEFLTYFQNEAQLEKSRLLSDRFSAERPKGSFSTLEIQRTEQGDSAMYLCASSSTSGMNTEAFFGQGTRLTVV.

The chain employs TRBV4-2 and TRBJ2-2; D is possibly TRBD2 (6 bases). Germline V gene data show CDR1 as LGHNA and CDR2 as YNFKEQ. This CDR3 is built from 15 residues. Trimming shortened V by 4 bases and J by 2 bases, and 11 bases separated the two germline ends. The CDR3 protein is CASSRAGRNTGELFF. CDR3 nucleotide sequence: TGTGCCAGCAGCCGGGCGGGGCGTAACACCGGGGAGCTGTTTTTT.

V usage is TRBV23-1 and J usage is TRBJ1-6, with D possibly TRBD1 on 5 matching bases. TRBV23-1 is reported as an ORF; its role is uncertain. Trimming took 4 bases from V and 2 from J, leaving 18 bases between them. CDR3 length equals 18 residues. CDR3 sequence reads: CASSRSGQANTYNSPLHF. The CDR3, as DNA: TGCGCCAGCAGTCGATCGGGGCAGGCTAATACCTATAATTCACCCCTCCACTTT.

The chain couples TRBV4-2 to TRBJ1-4; D is possibly TRBD1 (5 bases). Germline lookup yields CDR1 LGHNA and CDR2 YNFKEQ. The CDR3 extends over 16 amino acids. Trimming pared 0 bases from V and 7 bases from J, leaving 15 bases between. The chain's CDR3 is CASSQDGQGGVEKLFF. The CDR3 DNA reads as TGTGCCAGCAGCCAAGATGGTCAGGGCGGTGTTGAAAAACTGTTTTTT.